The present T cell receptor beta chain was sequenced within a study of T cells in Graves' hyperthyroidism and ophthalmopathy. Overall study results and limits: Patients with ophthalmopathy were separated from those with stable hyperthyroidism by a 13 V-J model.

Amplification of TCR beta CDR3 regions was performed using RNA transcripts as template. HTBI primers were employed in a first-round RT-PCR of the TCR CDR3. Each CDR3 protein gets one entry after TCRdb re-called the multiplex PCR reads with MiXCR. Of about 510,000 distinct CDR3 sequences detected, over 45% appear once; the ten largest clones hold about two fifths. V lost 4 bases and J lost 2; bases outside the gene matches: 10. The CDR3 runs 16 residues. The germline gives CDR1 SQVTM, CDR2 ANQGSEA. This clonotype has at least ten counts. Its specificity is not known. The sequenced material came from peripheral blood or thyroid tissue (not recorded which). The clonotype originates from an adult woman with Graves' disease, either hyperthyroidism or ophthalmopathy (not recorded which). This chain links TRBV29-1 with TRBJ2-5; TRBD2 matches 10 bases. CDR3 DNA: TGCAGCGTTGTGTCCCCTAGCGGGAGCCCTCAAGAGACCCAGTACTTC. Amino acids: CSVVSPSGSPQETQYF.